One and the same sample provided the 26 T cell receptor beta chains below, sequenced in a study of post-analysis software for immune sequencing data. The study's findings and limits: Controls showed lower frequencies than patients for four to six TRBV segments, and TRBV5-6, TRBV5-1 and TRBV20-1 were among these.

Tagging with unique molecular identifiers was a feature of the TCR beta cDNA libraries. One entry per CDR3 protein, called by TCRdb with MiXCR from the PCR reads. The table has approximately 690,000 distinct CDR3 sequences, 55% to 70% seen once; the top ten hold about 10%. Their cognate antigens are unknown. Sequencing was performed on blood. These receptors originate from a girl aged 2 to 10 with multiple sclerosis.

V and J are TRBV7-2 and TRBJ2-3, with D possibly being TRBD2 (7 bases). The CDR3 runs to 16 residues. Germline CDR1 and CDR2: SGHTA and FQGNSA. Deletions cut 0 bases from V and 1 base from J, with 11 bases between. CDR3 nucleotides: TGTGCCAGCAGCTTAGCTAGGGGGGGGGGCACAGATACGCAGTATTTT. Translation gives CASSLARGGGTDTQYF.

The chain employs TRBV7-2 and TRBJ2-4; D perhaps matches TRBD1 (7 bases). With the DNA end fitting TRBJ2-7 better, the J assignment may be wrong. CDR1 and CDR2 (germline): SGHTA, FQGNSA. The CDR3 runs to 14 residues. In DNA form, the CDR3 reads TGTGCCAGCACCGGGAGACAGGGTCCCTACGAGCAGTACTTC. As protein: CASTGRQGPYEQYF.

V gene TRBV12-3 or TRBV12-4 combines with J gene TRBJ1-2, with 7 bases identical to TRBD1. Losses at the gene ends were 5 bases for V and 2 bases for J; bases not matched to a gene: 8. The CDR3 spans 15 residues. The CDR3 here is CASSAQPTGNYGYTF. Written as DNA, the CDR3 is TGTGCCAGCAGTGCCCAACCGACAGGGAACTATGGCTACACCTTC.

The DNA of the CDR3 is TGCGCCAGCAGCTTGTCTCTCGGTGGAGAGACCCAGTACTTC. Amino acid sequence: CASSLSLGGETQYF. The V and J genes are TRBV5-1 and TRBJ2-5; D not certain. Germline V gene lookup returns CDR1 SGHRS and CDR2 YFSETQ. This CDR3 is built from 14 residues. V was clipped by 1 base and J by 4 bases, with 11 bases between them.

This clonotype was counted only a few times. The chain has TRBV3-1 and TRBJ2-3, with 13 bases aligning to TRBD2. J gave up 14 bases and V 4 bases, and 9 bases lay outside the gene matches. There are 14 residues in the CDR3. Germline loops: CDR1 LGHDT, CDR2 YNNKEL (reference sequence). CDR3 nucleotides: TGTGCCAGCAGCCCTGGGACTAGCGGGGCGCTCGGGTATTTT. The encoded protein is CASSPGTSGALGYF.

The V gene is TRBV12-3 or TRBV12-4, the J gene TRBJ2-2; TRBD2 aligns across 7 bases. The V and J ends lost 3 bases and 3 bases, in that order; junction bases with no gene match: 4. The CDR3 length is 15 residues. The CDR3 region is CASSFGGSHTGELFF. The DNA of the CDR3 is TGTGCCAGCAGTTTCGGGGGGAGCCACACCGGGGAGCTGTTTTTT.

The chain joins TRBV12-5 to TRBJ2-1; 7 nucleotides line up with TRBD2. CDR3 size: 15 residues. Germline values: CDR1 LGHNT, CDR2 FRNRAP. The ends lost 7 bases at V and 6 bases at J; junction bases unmatched: 12. The CDR3 reads CASDPGGMPRNEQFF. The CDR3 DNA reads TGTGCTAGTGACCCGGGGGGAATGCCCCGCAATGAGCAGTTCTTC.

The V gene is TRBV5-6, the J gene TRBJ1-2; D is unclear. This CDR3 contains 14 residues. V was clipped by 4 bases and J by 4 bases, with 14 bases between them. CDR1 is SGHDT and CDR2 is YYEEEE in the germline V gene. CDR3 nucleotides: TGTGCCAGCAGCCATCGAGGGCGCGGCTATGGCTACACCTTC. Its protein is CASSHRGRGYGYTF.

The count of this clonotype is one. This chain uses TRBV4-1 with TRBJ2-1; D not certain. The germline CDR1 and CDR2 sequences are MGHRA and YSYEKL. V lost 1 base, J lost 3 bases, and 7 bases lay in between. CDR3 length equals 14 residues. The CDR3 sequence is CASSQVAIYNEQFF. In DNA, the CDR3 is TGCGCCAGCAGCCAAGTTGCTATCTACAATGAGCAGTTCTTC.

This clonotype has only a few counts. V gene TRBV21-1 combines with J gene TRBJ2-5; the table's TRBD2 call for D was not verified on the DNA. TRBV21-1 is reported as a pseudogene. The CDR3 is 15 residues long. CDR3 DNA: TGTGCCAGCAGCAAACGACTAGGGCTGGAAGAGACCCAGTACTTC. Its protein product is CASSKRLGLEETQYF.

The genes are TRBV7-6 and TRBJ2-1; 7 bases match TRBD2. CDR3 size: 14 residues. Germline trimming cut 4 bases from V and 8 bases from J; bases unmatched to any gene: 8. CDR1 is SGHVS, CDR2 FNYEAQ, per germline. The CDR3 protein is CASSSPRGRDEQFF. DNA for the CDR3: TGTGCCAGCAGCTCCCCACGGGGGAGGGATGAGCAGTTCTTC.

The rearrangement links TRBV9 to TRBJ2-1; D gene ambiguous. This CDR3 is 16 amino acids long. The germline CDR1 and CDR2 sequences are SGDLS and YYNGEE. The V gene lost 0 bases and the J gene lost 3 bases, with 13 bases spanning the gap. The CDR3 DNA is TGTGCCAGCAGCGTAGAGGTTTTTGGCAGCTACAATGAGCAGTTCTTC. This encodes CASSVEVFGSYNEQFF.

This clonotype occurred a few times. At one of its ends the junction is not consistent with the germline gene, which may arise from a read error. J is TRBJ2-5 and V is TRBV20-1; TRBD2 is a possible D gene (5 bases). The CDR3 runs 12 residues. Germline assignment: CDR1 DFQATT and CDR2 SNEGSKA (reference sequence). CDR3 in DNA: TGCAGTGCTAGTTCCGGGAAAGAGATCCAGTACTTC. Residues: CSASSGKEIQYF.

This clonotype came up a few times. The chain joins TRBV27 to TRBJ2-1; the match to TRBD1 covers 10 bases. Germline V gene lookup returns CDR1 MNHEY and CDR2 SMNVEV (reference sequence). V gave up 5 bases and J gave up 5 bases; unmatched junction bases: 6. CDR3 size: 15 residues. CDR3 bases: TGTGCCAGCAGTCGACCGGGACAGGGGAACAATGAGCAGTTCTTC. It translates to CASSRPGQGNNEQFF.

This rearrangement joins TRBV28 to TRBJ1-5, with D possibly TRBD1 on 6 matching bases. Germline CDR1 is MDHEN and CDR2 is SYDVKM. The V end was cut by 7 bases, the J end by 7 bases, with 17 bases between. CDR3 length: 14 residues. For the CDR3, the DNA is TGTGCCAGCACCCCTGGGGGCGCAACCCAGCCCCAGCATTTT. Its protein product is CASTPGGATQPQHF.

The gene calls are TRBV28 and TRBJ2-6; a possible D gene is TRBD1 (5 bases). CDR1 MDHEN and CDR2 SYDVKM come from the germline V gene. The CDR3 sequence is 17 residues long. Trimming stripped 6 bases from V and 0 bases from J, with 15 bases between. The CDR3 nucleotides read TGTGCCAGCAGGGCTCAGGGTCCCTTCTCTGGGGCCAACGTCCTGACTTTC. Protein: CASRAQGPFSGANVLTF.

In this sample, this clonotype turned up once. The rearrangement joins TRBV12-3 or TRBV12-4 to TRBJ2-3; a possible D gene is TRBD1 (6 bases). V dropped 0 bases and J dropped 3 bases, with 13 bases sitting between them. The length of the CDR3 is 16 residues. As DNA, the CDR3 is TGTGCCAGCAGTTTAGCGCTACAGGGCCGTACAGATACGCAGTATTTT. Protein product: CASSLALQGRTDTQYF.

This chain connects TRBV25-1 to TRBJ2-7; 10 nucleotides align to TRBD1. From germline, CDR1 is MGHDK and CDR2 SYGVNS. The CDR3 is 14 amino acids. The V gene end was trimmed by 6 bases and the J gene end by 2 bases; junction bases not matched to a gene: 4. This chain's CDR3 is CASRGTGAPYEQYF. The CDR3 region has the DNA TGTGCCAGCAGGGGGACAGGGGCTCCCTACGAGCAGTACTTC.

This chain connects TRBV6-5 to TRBJ1-5; D may be TRBD1 (6 bases). The V gene lost 10 bases and the J gene lost 3 bases, with 13 bases spanning the gap. The CDR3 runs 13 residues. Germline V lookup: CDR1 MNHEY, CDR2 SVGAGI. In DNA form, the CDR3 reads TGTGCCATCAAACAGGGCCCCAATCAGCCCCAGCATTTT. Translated, it gives CAIKQGPNQPQHF.

The chain joins TRBV7-8 to TRBJ2-5; D gene ambiguous. Germline V gene lookup returns CDR1 SGHVS and CDR2 FQNEAQ. This CDR3 comprises 13 residues. Trimming removed 5 bases at V and 4 bases at J, with 11 bases between. The CDR3 bases are TGTGCCAGCAGCCCCCGACTTGGAGAGACCCAGTACTTC. This translates into CASSPRLGETQYF.

This clonotype was observed a few times. This chain connects TRBV4-1 to TRBJ2-5, with D perhaps matching TRBD2 (6 bases). The V end lost 4 bases, the J end lost 1 base, and 13 bases lay between the germline ends. This CDR3 contains 15 residues. Germline V gene sequence: CDR1 MGHRA, CDR2 YSYEKL. Here the CDR3 reads CASSPLPGLQETQYF. The CDR3 coding sequence is TGCGCCAGCAGCCCCTTGCCGGGACTCCAAGAGACCCAGTACTTC.

This chain links TRBV5-1 with TRBJ1-2, with 8 nucleotides matching TRBD1. The V gene's germline CDR1 is SGHRS and CDR2 YFSETQ. This CDR3 spans 15 amino acids. J was trimmed by 7 bases and V by 4 bases; bases with no gene match: 12. The chain's CDR3 is CASSVAGGSLSGYTF. DNA of the CDR3: TGCGCCAGCAGCGTCGCAGGGGGCTCCCTCTCTGGCTACACCTTC. The full variable domain, with the rest looked up from reference TRBV5-1 and TRBJ1-2, is KAGVTQTPRYLIKTRGQQVTLSCSPISGHRSVSWYQQTPGQGLQFLFEYFSETQRNKGNFPGRFSGRQFSNSRSEMNVSTLELGDSALYLCASSVAGGSLSGYTFGSGTRLTVV.

A single count supports this clonotype. The chain employs TRBV20-1 and TRBJ2-5, with TRBD2 as a possible D gene (6 bases). The better agreement between TRBJ2-7 and the DNA end casts doubt on the J call. Germline loops: CDR1 DFQATT, CDR2 SNEGSKA (reference sequence). The CDR3 runs 13 residues. CDR3 bases: TGCAGTGCTAGAGCCCCCCCCGGGGGCGAGCAGTACTTC. It is translated as CSARAPPGGEQYF.

This chain uses TRBV25-1 with TRBJ2-7; the D gene is possibly TRBD2 (6 bases). The V and J ends lost 8 bases and 0 bases respectively, with 14 bases between them. This CDR3 region has 14 residues. CDR1 MGHDK and CDR2 SYGVNS come from the germline V gene. The CDR3 DNA is TGTGCCAGCGAGGACGCCGGGAGCTCCTACGAGCAGTACTTC. This sequence encodes CASEDAGSSYEQYF.

This clonotype has only a few counts. The chain combines TRBV5-1 with TRBJ2-1; possibly TRBD1 or TRBD2 for D (5 bases each). The V gene's germline CDR1 is SGHRS and CDR2 YFSETQ. The CDR3 is 13 residues long. V lost 4 bases and J 6 bases, leaving 11 bases between the germline ends. CDR3 DNA: TGCGCCAGCAGCAGTGGGGGTAGCAATGAGCAGTTCTTC. This codes for CASSSGGSNEQFF.

The gene calls are TRBV13 and TRBJ2-7; 7 positions agree with TRBD1. This CDR3 is 15 amino acids long. V shed 2 bases, J shed 2 bases, and the junction held 6 bases outside the gene matches. Germline V lookup: CDR1 PRHDT, CDR2 FYEKMQ (reference sequence). The CDR3, as DNA: TGTGCCAGCAGCTTAAATCCAGGGACAGCCTACGAGCAGTACTTC. Translated: CASSLNPGTAYEQYF.